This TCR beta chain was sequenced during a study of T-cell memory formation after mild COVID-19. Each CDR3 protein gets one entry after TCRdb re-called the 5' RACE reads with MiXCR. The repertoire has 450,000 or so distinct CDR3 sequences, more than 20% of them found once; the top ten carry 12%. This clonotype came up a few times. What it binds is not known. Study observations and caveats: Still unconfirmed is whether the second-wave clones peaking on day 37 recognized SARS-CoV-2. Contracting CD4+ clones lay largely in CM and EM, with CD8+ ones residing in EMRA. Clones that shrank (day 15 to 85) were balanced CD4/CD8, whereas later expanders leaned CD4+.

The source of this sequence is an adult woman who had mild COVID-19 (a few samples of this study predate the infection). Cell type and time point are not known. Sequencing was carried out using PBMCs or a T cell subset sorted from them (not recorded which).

The CDR3 loop reads CASSPRTSGVEYF. CDR3 coding DNA: TGTGCCAGCAGTCCCAGGACTAGCGGGGTGGAGTACTTC. V usage is TRBV27 and J usage is TRBJ2-7, with 12 bases aligning to TRBD2. J gave up 11 bases and V 5 bases, and 7 bases lay outside the gene matches. Germline CDR1 MNHEY, CDR2 SMNVEV (reference sequence). This CDR3 comprises 13 residues.